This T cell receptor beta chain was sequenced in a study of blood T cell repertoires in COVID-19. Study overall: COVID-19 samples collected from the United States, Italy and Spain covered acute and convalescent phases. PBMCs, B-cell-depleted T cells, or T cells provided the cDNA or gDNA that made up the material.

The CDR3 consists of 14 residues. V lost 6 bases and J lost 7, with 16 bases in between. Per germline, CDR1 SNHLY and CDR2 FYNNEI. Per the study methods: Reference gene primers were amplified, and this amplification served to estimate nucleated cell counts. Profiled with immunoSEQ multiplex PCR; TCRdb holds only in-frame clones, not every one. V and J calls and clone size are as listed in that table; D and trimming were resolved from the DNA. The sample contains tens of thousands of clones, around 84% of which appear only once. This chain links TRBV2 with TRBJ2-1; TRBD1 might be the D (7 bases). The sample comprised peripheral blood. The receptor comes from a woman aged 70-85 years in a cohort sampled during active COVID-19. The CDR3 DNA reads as TGTGCCAGCAGGGCAGGGGGGACCCTAAATGAGCAGTTCTTC. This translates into CASRAGGTLNEQFF.